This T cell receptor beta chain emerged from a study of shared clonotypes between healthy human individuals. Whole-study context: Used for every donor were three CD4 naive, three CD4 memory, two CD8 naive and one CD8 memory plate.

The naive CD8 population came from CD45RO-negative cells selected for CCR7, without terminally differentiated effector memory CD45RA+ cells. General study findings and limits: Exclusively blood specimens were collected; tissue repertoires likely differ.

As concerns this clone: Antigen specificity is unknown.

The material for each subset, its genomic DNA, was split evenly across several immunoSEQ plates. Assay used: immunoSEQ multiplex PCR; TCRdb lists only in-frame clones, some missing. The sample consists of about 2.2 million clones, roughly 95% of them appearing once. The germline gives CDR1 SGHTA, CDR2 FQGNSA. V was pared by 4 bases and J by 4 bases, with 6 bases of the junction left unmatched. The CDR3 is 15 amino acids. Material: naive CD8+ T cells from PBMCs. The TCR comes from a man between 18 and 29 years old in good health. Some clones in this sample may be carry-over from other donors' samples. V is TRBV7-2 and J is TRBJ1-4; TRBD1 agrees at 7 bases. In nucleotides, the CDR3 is TGTGCCAGCAGCTCATTGACAGGGATTAATGAAAAACTGTTTTTT. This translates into CASSSLTGINEKLFF.